One TCR beta chain is described in this entry. There is no known antigen for this receptor. No much larger clone exists at a distance of one base, and base qualities are not known. This specimen belongs to a study of cytomegalovirus exposure and HLA in healthy donors (dated 2017 in TCRdb). Some background on the complete study: An earlier analysis of 587 of the donors reported 276 Gb of sequence data and around 110 million unique TCR beta sequences obtained from about 200 million T cells. Besides the first cohort of roughly 700 subjects, a separate validation cohort made up of 120 different subjects was used. Using immunosequencing, the study profiled T cell repertoires from 666 subjects and related those repertoires to cytomegalovirus serostatus. Alongside the repertoire data, information on donor age, sex, ethnicity and CMV serostatus was compiled. To predict cytomegalovirus infection status, the study brought together high-throughput TCR immunosequencing, statistical association of individual TCRs with disease status, and machine learning. An early release covering roughly 600 HLA-typed donors comprised 300 to 350 gigabases of sequencing data and around 86 million unique TCR sequences. To study patterns of TCR occurrence, a later analysis re-analyzed previously published TCR beta repertoires from 650 to 750 donors and added high-resolution HLA genotyping. The genetic ancestry cluster associated with self-reported Caucasian donors included over 80% of the roughly 380 genotyped donors. Among some 410 genotyped donors of the cohort, an average of around 250,000 unique TCR beta nucleotide sequences was sequenced per donor, of which roughly 17% were non-productive. All discovery cohort repertoires had been generated on a single sequencing platform. A later genetic analysis took genome-wide SNP genotypes for about 65% of the roughly 670 donors and used that subset as a discovery cohort. Class I and class II HLA loci were covered by the typing at four-digit resolution. In the later analysis, no new phenotypic data were used to find candidate immune exposures; instead, reliance was placed on TCR beta sequences and their occurrence across donors. The study aimed to test whether signatures of past pathogen exposure could be identified by cataloging public T cell receptors. Because of strong linkage in the cohort, roughly five DR-DQ haplotypes were treated as single units for association and clustering. Typing coverage differed by locus: A, B, C, DRB1 and DQB1 were typed in about 620-640 donors, DQA1 in 500 to 550, DPA1 in around 610, and DPB1 in 472. In an earlier analysis of 587 of the donors, high-throughput TCR beta sequencing was used to judge whether each TCR beta V gene segment behaved as functional or pseudogenic.

The cohort was made up of 666 healthy bone marrow donors. All cohort members were sampled while nominally healthy, although unrecorded immune exposures were likely present. The donor was CMV seropositive and was included in the group of some 290 seropositive cohort members. A peripheral blood sample was collected from each donor, and TCR beta sequencing was performed on peripheral blood mononuclear cells. Genomic DNA was extracted from the blood cell samples with the Qiagen DNeasy Blood Extraction Kit. The investigation overall reported the following: An earlier analysis of approximately 570 of the donors showed that most TCR beta V segments appeared in productive rearrangements either about 90% or about 30% of the time, which broadly matched IMGT annotations. The only immune exposure information available for the cohort was CMV serostatus. Some 16 rarely observed V segments, including chromosome 9 orphons, were excluded from the earlier analysis of approximately 600 of the donors because counts were too low. Roughly uniform sequencing depth across donors was assumed in presence/absence analyses, although this assumption may not hold. At a false discovery rate of 0.05, a later analysis linked under 20,000 TCR beta sequences to specific HLA alleles. In this cohort, only TCR beta chains were sequenced, and detectable features were limited by the absence of alpha or paired-chain data. The sequencing pipeline was judged likely to have produced a cluster of highly shared sequence variants as a technical artifact. Most TCR sequences were seen in very few donors, while some public TCRs were found in many individuals. Compared with the approximately 670-donor mean, donors in an Asian-associated ancestry cluster had fewer N-insertions in productive TCRs, according to a later genetic analysis. A later analysis found that most CMV-associated TCR beta chains appeared HLA-restricted, with HLA associations seemingly driven largely by CMV exposure. A further reported finding was that TCR beta sequences accurately predicted the HLA-A and HLA-B alleles for most subjects in the first cohort. The authors suggested that the approach could potentially be generalized to other disease states and immunological phenotypes. Because some donors lacked HLA typing at each locus, the association tests relied only on the typed subset. A later analysis reported that several top co-occurrence clusters appeared linked to parvovirus B19, influenza, CMV and Epstein-Barr virus. In a later analysis, HLA-associated TCR beta chains showed more clonal expansion and lower generation probabilities than non-associated chains that were equally common. The classifier was reported to diagnose cytomegalovirus status with high specificity and sensitivity in both the original and validation cohorts. Linkage disequilibrium might explain the correlated functional status among segregating V segments, but an unknown experimental factor could not be excluded. The study gave a list of around 170 TCR beta chains associated with cytomegalovirus. A few of the identified cytomegalovirus-associated TCR beta chains were confirmed in vitro to be specific for cytomegalovirus antigens. Some IMGT-functional V segments, including TRBV6-2 and TRBV6-3, could not be distinguished by the 87-base-pair reads and were therefore excluded. In a later analysis, TCR association rates were found to vary across HLA loci, with the most associated TCRs seen for DRB1 alleles and the fewest for HLA-C alleles. V-gene and J-gene trimming of TCR beta chains was associated with a missense DCLRE1C variant in a later genetic analysis, and the association was replicated in an independent cohort. Strong co-occurrence of HLA alleles, especially DR and DQ, made assigning TCR associations to individual alleles difficult.

CDR1 and CDR2 are read off the germline V gene (reference sequence) as SGHNT and YYREEE. Measured from the cysteine to the phenylalanine, the CDR3 is 15 residues long. Left in the record is the CDR3 DNA by itself, 45 bases read in frame from the first base. The V end gives up 5 bases and the J end 4 bases, leaving 11 bases in the junction not matched to a gene. Library creation used the immunoSEQ multiplex PCR assay. The multiplex PCR relied on a mix of 60 forward primers for TCR Vbeta segments and 13 reverse primers for TCR Jbeta segments. A multiplex PCR assay on genomic DNA amplified the CDR3 region of rearranged TCR beta genes. The amplified TCR beta libraries were sequenced on the Illumina HiSeq System as 87-base-pair reads. The authors' analysis ran thus. Across the 700 or so repertoires, a later analysis counted tens of millions of unique TCR beta chains, around 10 million of which were shared by at least two donors. To remove PCR and sequencing errors, raw reads were error-corrected and collapsed into unique sequences using a nearest-neighbor algorithm that merged closely related sequences. CDR3 sequences were aligned to IMGT reference sequences to assign V, D and J gene segments. Each retained sequence needed at least a six-nucleotide match to both a V gene segment and a J gene segment. Rearrangements were classified as productive when the CDR3 lacked stop codons and remained in frame with V and J, and all other rearrangements were classified as non-productive. Following IMGT convention, CDR3 was defined as the stretch from the second conserved V-encoded cysteine to the conserved J-encoded phenylalanine. The earlier analysis of about 500 of the donors excluded sequences that lacked an unambiguous match to a single V gene segment. In an earlier analysis of approximately 610 of the donors, V segments were called functional above 56.7% productive rearrangements and were called segregating when the between-donor standard deviation exceeded 5%. To diagnose cytomegalovirus status from the catalog of TCR beta chain sequences, a statistical classification framework was built. A later analysis assigned V and J genes by comparing TCR nucleotide sequences with IMGT/GENE-DB human TR gene sequences. Using the TCRdist pipeline, a later analysis assigned CDR3 sequences along with most-parsimonious VDJ recombination scenarios. In a later analysis, every TCR beta chain was defined by the combination of its CDR3 amino acid sequence and its V-gene family, and reads without a unique V-gene family were dropped. As a way to deal with suspected cross-contamination and a sequencing artifact, a later analysis dropped hundreds of nucleotide sequences that were highly shared and had low generation probability. A later analysis calculated a clonal expansion index for each public chain from normalized within-repertoire ranks of inferred template counts. A later analysis computed generation probabilities with a VDJ recombination model fitted to out-of-frame rearrangements, and checked the results against IGoR. A later analysis scored TCR-TCR, TCR-HLA and TCR-CMV co-occurrence with hypergeometric tests, applying a repertoire-size bias correction to TCR pairs. A later analysis estimated false discovery rates by permuting HLA or CMV assignments 20 times. In a later analysis, co-occurring TCRs were grouped using DBSCAN, and TCRdist sequence similarity was added for clustering within HLA-allele-positive subsets. Repertoires with fewer than 30,000 or more than 120,000 public chains were left out of co-occurrence clustering, as were four to six repertoires with anomalous nucleotide sharing. Entries here come from immuneACCESS through TCRdb and include only in-frame sequences with V and J called. Some clones fail to appear in such tables; in the studies checked, an unresolved V gene covers under half of the shortfall, and the cause of the remainder is unknown. V, J and clone size reflect that table, while D and trimming were determined from the DNA. The sample contains some 200,000 clones, roughly 12% of them found a single time. Less than 8.5% of the sample lies in the top ten.

The chain is made from TRBV5-4 and TRBJ1-1, and 7 junctional nucleotides match TRBD1. The sample comprised PBMCs. The sequence derives from a man aged 45-60 years in good health and CMV-seropositive. In nucleotide form, the sequence is TGTGCCAGCAGGAACCAGGGGGGCTCGGTCACTGAAGCTTTCTTT. Protein translation: CASRNQGGSVTEAFF.